This section outlines one T cell receptor beta chain sequence together with its context. The antigen remains undetermined. The data stem from a study of T cell responses to AZD1222 COVID-19 vaccine. Study findings and constraints: Seropositive at baseline were only six AZD1222 recipients. Two doses of AZD1222 preceded a rise in Spike-specific TCR breadth and depth. The donor group comprised mostly white British people and more females; the analysis possibly underestimated clonal diversity. It was only after the peak T cell response that any repertoires were sampled.

The CDR3 contains 14 residues. From germline, CDR1 is MGHDK and CDR2 SYGVNS. V lost 1 base to trimming and J lost 2 bases, with 9 bases between them. Sequencing was performed with immunoSEQ multiplex PCR; in TCRdb, only in-frame clones are kept and a portion is missing. The data show about 120,000 clones, around 92% seen once. Source: peripheral blood, taken 28 days after the second AZD1222 dose. This chain links TRBV25-1 with TRBJ2-7, with a possible D match to TRBD2 (5 bases). The clonotype comes from an adult who received the AZD1222 COVID-19 vaccine. CDR3 sequence: CASSESGGTYEQYF. CDR3 nucleotide sequence: TGTGCCAGCAGTGAATCAGGAGGTACCTACGAGCAGTACTTC.